The 10 T cell receptor beta chains given below trace back to one sample, sequenced in a study of T cells in Graves' hyperthyroidism and ophthalmopathy. Amplification yielded TCR beta CDR3 regions, with RNA transcripts as the source. HTBI primers were used for first-round RT-PCR of the TCR CDR3. One entry per CDR3 protein results from TCRdb running MiXCR on the multiplex PCR reads. The table lists more than 300,000 distinct CDR3 sequences, 13% of them singletons. Sequencing was done on a sample of blood. Every receptor here comes from a woman aged 18-29 years with Graves' hyperthyroidism.

This clonotype was picked up a small number of times. A much larger clonotype is one base distant, so this may be a read error. This chain connects TRBV6-1 to TRBJ2-3; 7 bases fit TRBD2. The CDR3 is 15 residues long. Germline loops: CDR1 MNHNS, CDR2 SASEGT. The CDR3 sequence is CAGSKLKRDTDTQYF. In nucleotides, the CDR3 is TGTGCCGGCAGCAAACTGAAGCGGGACACAGATACGCAGTATTTT.

This clonotype was counted at least ten times. This chain uses TRBV20-1 with TRBJ1-5, with D unresolved. Trimming took 7 bases from V and 4 from J, leaving 17 bases between them. The CDR3 contains 14 residues. Germline-derived CDR1 and CDR2 are DFQATT and SNEGSKA (reference sequence). In DNA, the CDR3 is TGCAGTGGGAGTGAAAACAGAGCTAATCAGCCCCAGCATTTT. Amino acids: CSGSENRANQPQHF.

Regarding this clonotype: The junction shows a germline mismatch at one end, possibly a read error. The chain uses TRBV4-3 and TRBJ2-7; D remains unclear. This CDR3 is 14 amino acids long. The V gene's germline CDR1 is LGHNA and CDR2 YSLEER. CDR3 sequence (DNA): TGCGCCAGCAGCCAAGATCCAGGTTATTACGGGCAGTACTTC. This codes for CASSQDPGYYGQYF.

This clonotype appeared many times. The chain carries TRBV11-2 and TRBJ1-1, with D uncertain. V lost 4 bases to trimming and J lost 0 bases, with 6 bases between them. This CDR3 comprises 13 residues. CDR1 and CDR2 from the germline V gene are SGHAT and FQNNGV. CDR3 bases: TGTGCCAGCAGCTATAACATGAACACTGAAGCTTTCTTT. Its translation: CASSYNMNTEAFF.

This clonotype was seen more than once but under ten times. A read error may be the cause here, since a much bigger clone is one base away. The chain has TRBV7-8 and TRBJ2-5; D is possibly TRBD2 (6 bases). Germline CDR1 and CDR2: SGHVS and FQNEAQ. V lost 7 bases, J lost 0 bases, and 18 bases lay in between. This CDR3 comprises 16 residues. As DNA, the CDR3 is TGTGCCAGCAAATACCTCCCGCGGGGAGACCAAGAGACCCAGTACTTC. It is translated as CASKYLPRGDQETQYF.

This clonotype was detected ten times or more. The chain is built from TRBV11-2 and TRBJ2-7; TRBD1 might be the D (5 bases). V was clipped by 1 base and J by 4 bases, with 14 bases between them. Germline lookup yields CDR1 SGHAT and CDR2 FQNNGV. This CDR3 is built from 15 residues. CDR3 DNA: TGTGCCAGCAGCTTAGGGGCAGGGCAGTGGTACGAGCAGTACTTC. Protein: CASSLGAGQWYEQYF.

This clonotype was observed at least ten times. The chain links TRBV20-1 to TRBJ1-4; D is possibly TRBD1 (5 bases). Trimming took 1 base from V and 7 from J, leaving 10 bases between them. The CDR3 runs 13 residues. Per germline, CDR1 DFQATT and CDR2 SNEGSKA (reference sequence). For the CDR3, the DNA is TGCAGTGCTAGAGCTCAGGGCACTGAAAAACTGTTTTTT. Protein product: CSARAQGTEKLFF.

This chain uses TRBV12-3 or TRBV12-4 with TRBJ2-3, with D unclear. The length of the CDR3 is 14 residues. V lost 5 bases, J lost 1 base, and 10 bases lay in between. The CDR3 nucleotides are TGTGCCAGCAGTCCTTTCGCGGGCACAGATACGCAGTATTTT. It yields the protein CASSPFAGTDTQYF.

Remarks on this clonotype: This may be a read error, as it is one base from a much larger clone. The chain recombines TRBV29-1 with TRBJ2-1, with D uncertain. Germline CDR1 reads SQVTM; CDR2 reads ANQGSEA. V was cut by 6 bases and J by 4 bases, with 13 bases left in between. The CDR3 extends over 13 amino acids. CDR3 in amino acids: CSVSLVAYNEQFF. As DNA, the CDR3 is TGCAGCGTCTCCCTAGTAGCTTACAATGAGCAGTTCTTC.

At least ten counts were recorded for this clonotype. The chain employs TRBV18 and TRBJ1-1; possibly TRBD1 for D (5 bases). V lost 2 bases, J lost 1 base, and 14 bases lay in between. Germline V gene sequence: CDR1 KGHSH, CDR2 LQKENI. The CDR3 runs to 16 residues. The CDR3 reads CASSPVAGRKNTEAFF. CDR3 DNA sequence: TGTGCCAGCTCACCAGTAGCAGGGCGAAAGAACACTGAAGCTTTCTTT.